The text below deals with one TCR beta chain. This sample stems from a study of control samples from healthy donors and cancer patients. Sequenced by immunoSEQ multiplex PCR; TCRdb stores in-frame clones only, minus some. The sample lists approximately 87,000 clones, 93% occurring once. This CDR3 has 13 residues. J was trimmed by 2 bases and V by 2 bases; bases with no gene match: 0. Germline-derived CDR1 and CDR2 are MNHNY and SVGAGI (reference sequence). The sequencing sample was made of PBMCs. This TCR was recovered from a woman between 40 and 55 years old with lung cancer. The V and J genes are TRBV6-6 and TRBJ2-7, with 7 bases lining up with TRBD2. Written as DNA, the CDR3 is TGTGCCAGCAGTTACCGGGGGGCCTACGAGCAGTACTTC. Amino acids: CASSYRGAYEQYF.